One and the same sample provided the 4 T cell receptor beta chains below, sequenced in a study of shared clonotypes between healthy human individuals. Profiling relied on immunoSEQ multiplex PCR, and the TCRdb table lists in-frame clones only, not all of them. Among around 1.6 million clones, roughly 98% were seen once, and the ten largest hold 0.45%. The sequencing sample was made of naive CD4+ T cells sorted from blood. Subset: CD45RA+ positively selected. The source of these receptors is a man younger than 45 in good health.

The J gene is TRBJ1-5, the V gene TRBV2; no firm D call. Germline values: CDR1 SNHLY, CDR2 FYNNEI. Trimming left V 7 bases short and J 0 bases short, with 7 bases between. The CDR3 is 13 residues long. The CDR3 reads CASNKDSNQPQHF. The CDR3 DNA reads as TGTGCCAGCAATAAGGATAGCAATCAGCCCCAGCATTTT.

The rearrangement links TRBV30 to TRBJ2-1, with D perhaps given as TRBD1 or TRBD2 (6 bases each). The germline CDR1 and CDR2 sequences are GTSNPN and SVGIG (reference sequence). V lost 0 bases and J 8 bases, leaving 17 bases between the germline ends. This CDR3 region has 15 residues. The CDR3 bases are TGTGCCTGGAGTGTAGACTATGCGAGGGGGGATGAGCAGTTCTTC. Translation gives CAWSVDYARGDEQFF.

J is TRBJ1-2 and V is TRBV29-1; 7 positions match TRBD1. This CDR3 comprises 13 residues. The V gene end was trimmed by 6 bases and the J gene end by 2 bases; junction bases not matched to a gene: 6. Looked up from germline, CDR1 is SQVTM and CDR2 is ANQGSEA. CDR3 region: CSVAGGRNYGYTF. The DNA for the CDR3 is TGCAGCGTCGCAGGGGGAAGGAACTATGGCTACACCTTC.

V gene TRBV6-5 combines with J gene TRBJ2-5; a weak D match, TRBD1 (6 bases). V lost 8 bases and J 1 base, leaving 11 bases between the germline ends. Germline loops: CDR1 MNHEY, CDR2 SVGAGI. The CDR3 consists of 13 residues. CDR3 amino acids: CASRRTVQETQYF. In DNA, the CDR3 is TGTGCCAGCCGAAGGACAGTCCAAGAGACCCAGTACTTC.